The 32 T cell receptor beta chains reported below all come from one sample, sequenced in a study of lymphopenia after photon versus proton radiotherapy. Method: immunoSEQ multiplex PCR; TCRdb's copy keeps in-frame clones and lacks some. This table holds tens of thousands of clones, 75% to 90% found once. Sample: peripheral blood, taken from a patient treated with proton-based radiotherapy. The receptors derive from a woman in her 70s with pancreatic cancer. Some clones in this sample may be carry-over from other donors' samples.

The V gene is TRBV28, the J gene TRBJ2-7; 9 positions agree with TRBD2. The CDR3 consists of 17 residues. The V segment lost 4 bases and the J segment 3 bases; nucleotides outside the gene matches: 13. The germline V gene encodes CDR1 MDHEN and CDR2 SYDVKM. The CDR3 reads CASSSASAGGNYYEQYF. The CDR3 region has the DNA TGTGCCAGCAGTTCCGCGAGCGCGGGAGGGAATTACTACGAGCAGTACTTC.

V is TRBV6-4 and J is TRBJ2-1; D possibly corresponds to TRBD2 (6 bases). Germline-derived CDR1 and CDR2 are MRHNA and SNTAGT. Trimming removed 6 bases at V and 6 bases at J, with 15 bases between. CDR3 length: 14 residues. The CDR3 DNA sequence: TGTGCCAGCAGCCCGGGACTGGGGGTCAATGAGCAGTTCTTC. It specifies CASSPGLGVNEQFF.

Comments on this clone: The same CDR3 also results from other DNA sequences found in this sample. The DNA for the CDR3 is TGTGCCAGCAGCCCGGGACAGGGCTCCTACGAGCAGTACTTC. It is translated as CASSPGQGSYEQYF. The rearrangement links TRBV6-5 to TRBJ2-7; 9 nucleotides align to TRBD1. V lost 6 bases, J lost 0 bases, and 3 bases stayed unmatched. The CDR3 has 14 residues. Per germline, CDR1 MNHEY and CDR2 SVGAGI.

The chain uses TRBV30 and TRBJ2-5, with 8 bases that match TRBD1. Germline V gene sequence: CDR1 GTSNPN, CDR2 SVGIG (reference sequence). The junction had 9 bases not matched to a gene; V was cut back by 3 bases and J by 6 bases. The CDR3 length is 14 residues. CDR3 region: CAWREARTGKTQYF. CDR3 DNA sequence: TGTGCCTGGAGGGAAGCTCGGACAGGGAAGACCCAGTACTTC.

The V call is TRBV6-1, the J call TRBJ2-6; 10 bases map to TRBD1. Trimming at V came to 4 bases and at J to 1 base, leaving 4 bases not matched to a gene. The CDR3 contains 17 residues. The germline CDR1 and CDR2 sequences are MNHNS and SASEGT. CDR3 loop: CASSGRDRGSGANVLTF. The DNA of the CDR3 is TGTGCCAGCAGTGGGCGGGACAGGGGATCTGGGGCCAACGTCCTGACTTTC.

This clone was found once. The CDR3 DNA is TGCGCCAGCAGCCAAGCGGGACAACGCACAGATACGCAGTATTTT. It codes for CASSQAGQRTDTQYF. The chain employs TRBV4-3 and TRBJ2-3, with a possible D match to TRBD1 (6 bases). Per the germline V gene, CDR1 is LGHNA and CDR2 is YSLEER. The V end was cut by 1 base, the J end by 1 base, with 9 bases between. This CDR3 comprises 15 residues.

The chain links TRBV19 to TRBJ2-1, with TRBD2 identical over 10 bases. Per germline, CDR1 LNHDA and CDR2 SQIVND (reference sequence). The ends lost 5 bases at V and 8 bases at J; junction bases unmatched: 9. CDR3 length: 15 residues. The CDR3 DNA sequence: TGTGCCAGTAGTTCCCCTAGCGGGAGCTTGGATGAGCAGTTCTTC. This gives the protein CASSSPSGSLDEQFF.

The chain couples TRBV14 to TRBJ1-2, with 7 bases identical to TRBD1. The CDR3 extends over 14 amino acids. Germline-derived CDR1 and CDR2 are SGHDN and FVKESK. V was pared by 3 bases and J by 7 bases, with 8 bases of the junction left unmatched. CDR3 coding DNA: TGTGCCAGCAGCCAGTACGGCAGGGGGTTTGGCTACACCTTC. Amino acid sequence: CASSQYGRGFGYTF.

V usage is TRBV28 and J usage is TRBJ2-5, with D perhaps matching TRBD1 or TRBD2 (5 bases each). This CDR3 spans 15 amino acids. The V end lost 6 bases, the J end lost 5 bases, and 19 bases lay between the germline ends. CDR1 is MDHEN and CDR2 is SYDVKM in the germline V gene. CDR3 coding DNA: TGTGCCAGCAGGCACGGGGTTAGGGGTTCGGAGACCCAGTACTTC. It specifies CASRHGVRGSETQYF.

CDR3 DNA sequence: TGTGCCAGCAGTTGGGGGGCGCGAAGCAATCAGCCCCAGCATTTT. Protein product: CASSWGARSNQPQHF. The V call is TRBV28, the J call TRBJ1-5; the D gene is possibly TRBD1 (6 bases). V gave up 4 bases and J gave up 1 base, with 11 bases separating them. The CDR3 consists of 15 residues. Germline values: CDR1 MDHEN, CDR2 SYDVKM.

The chain couples TRBV5-6 to TRBJ2-5; 9 bases map to TRBD2. CDR3 size: 14 residues. Per germline, CDR1 SGHDT and CDR2 YYEEEE. Trimming removed 4 bases from V and 4 bases from J; junction bases left unmatched: 5. As DNA, the CDR3 is TGTGCCAGCAGCGCTGGACTAGCGCGAGAGACCCAGTACTTC. It specifies CASSAGLARETQYF.

CDR3 amino acids: CASSEMGGFQETQYF. In DNA form, the CDR3 reads TGTGCCAGCAGTGAAATGGGCGGGTTTCAAGAGACCCAGTACTTC. V usage is TRBV6-1 and J usage is TRBJ2-5; maybe TRBD2 (5 bases). The V and J ends lost 2 bases and 2 bases respectively, with 12 bases between them. This CDR3 region has 15 residues. CDR1 and CDR2 (germline): MNHNS, SASEGT.

The rearrangement uses TRBV6-1 and TRBJ1-4; D call uncertain. The CDR3 consists of 15 residues. Germline values: CDR1 MNHNS, CDR2 SASEGT. V lost 5 bases to trimming and J lost 3 bases, with 13 bases between them. In DNA, the CDR3 is TGTGCCAGCAGTCGGCCCCGGGTGGCTAATGAAAAACTGTTTTTT. Its translation: CASSRPRVANEKLFF.

The rearrangement links TRBV27 to TRBJ2-7, with 7 bases matching TRBD1. Unmatched junction bases numbered 6, after V lost 4 bases and J lost 0 bases. Germline V lookup: CDR1 MNHEY, CDR2 SMNVEV (reference sequence). The CDR3 sequence is 15 residues long. The CDR3 coding sequence is TGTGCCAGCAGTTCAGCCGGGACAGCCTCCTACGAGCAGTACTTC. Translating it yields CASSSAGTASYEQYF.

The rearrangement links TRBV28 to TRBJ1-6; TRBD1 matches 7 bases. Germline trimming cut 6 bases from V and 6 bases from J; bases unmatched to any gene: 5. The germline V gene has CDR1 MDHEN and CDR2 SYDVKM. The CDR3 covers 14 residues. CDR3 in amino acids: CASRLTGSNSPLHF. CDR3 in DNA: TGTGCCAGCAGGTTGACAGGGAGTAATTCACCCCTCCACTTT.

The chain recombines TRBV18 with TRBJ1-1; D ambiguous. CDR1 and CDR2 from the germline V gene are KGHSH and LQKENI. The CDR3 totals 14 residues. The V and J ends lost 4 bases and 1 base respectively, with 10 bases between them. In nucleotides, the CDR3 is TGTGCCAGCTCACGGCTTGGGGAGAACACTGAAGCTTTCTTT. Protein sequence: CASSRLGENTEAFF.

This clone was observed a handful of times. The chain employs TRBV9 and TRBJ2-7; D unclear. Trimming pared 3 bases from V and 4 bases from J, leaving 8 bases between. The CDR3 is 12 residues long. The germline V gene has CDR1 SGDLS and CDR2 YYNGEE. CDR3 bases: TGTGCCAGCAGCGAAAACGGGTACGAGCAGTACTTC. This gives the protein CASSENGYEQYF.

This clone was recorded only once. V usage is TRBV11-2 and J usage is TRBJ2-5; D is uncertain. The CDR3 totals 13 residues. Trimming removed 4 bases at V and 4 bases at J, with 10 bases between. CDR1 SGHAT and CDR2 FQNNGV come from the germline V gene. CDR3 sequence (DNA): TGTGCCAGCAGCTACGGCTCTTCAGAGACCCAGTACTTC. Protein sequence: CASSYGSSETQYF.

This clone showed up just a few times. This chain uses TRBV7-9 with TRBJ1-4; 7 bases fit TRBD1. The germline V gene encodes CDR1 SEHNR and CDR2 FQNEAQ (reference sequence). The CDR3 is made up of 15 amino acids. V was clipped by 6 bases and J by 4 bases; unmatched bases: 8. CDR3 sequence (DNA): TGTGCCAGCAGAAACGACAGGGAGGTTAATGAAAAACTGTTTTTT. This sequence encodes CASRNDREVNEKLFF.

The chain employs TRBV6-6 and TRBJ1-2; the D gene is possibly TRBD1 (6 bases). CDR1 MNHNY and CDR2 SVGAGI come from the germline V gene (reference sequence). This CDR3 spans 14 amino acids. V lost 2 bases to trimming and J lost 2 bases, with 9 bases between them. This CDR3 is CASSYDRLNYGYTF. In DNA, the CDR3 is TGTGCCAGCAGTTACGACAGGCTCAACTATGGCTACACCTTC.

The gene calls are TRBV2 and TRBJ1-1; D is ambiguous. Germline V CDR1 and CDR2: SNHLY, FYNNEI. This CDR3 has 11 amino acids. Trimming stripped 5 bases from V and 8 bases from J, with 9 bases between. The CDR3 loop is CASSWGREAFF. Written as DNA, the CDR3 is TGTGCCAGCAGTTGGGGAAGGGAAGCTTTCTTT. Together with reference TRBV2 and TRBJ1-1, the CDR3 gives the full variable domain: EPEVTQTPSHQVTQMGQEVILRCVPISNHLYFYWYRQILGQKVEFLVSFYNNEISEKSEIFDDQFSVERPDGSNFTLKIRSTKLEDSAMYFCASSWGREAFFGQGTRLTVV.

The table lists this clone with a few counts. The chain uses TRBV18 and TRBJ1-1; D is perhaps TRBD1 (5 bases). There are 14 residues in the CDR3. From germline, CDR1 is KGHSH and CDR2 LQKENI. V was clipped by 3 bases and J by 1 base, with 9 bases between them. In DNA form, the CDR3 reads TGTGCCAGCTCACCTGCCAGGGCGAACACTGAAGCTTTCTTT. The encoded protein is CASSPARANTEAFF.

This chain uses TRBV30 with TRBJ2-7; D call uncertain. This CDR3 region has 13 residues. V lost 2 bases and J 4 bases, leaving 12 bases between the germline ends. The germline V gene encodes CDR1 GTSNPN and CDR2 SVGIG (reference sequence). CDR3 sequence (DNA): TGTGCCTGGAGTCGGTCTTTTGGATACGAGCAGTACTTC. Its translation: CAWSRSFGYEQYF.

This chain joins TRBV7-9 and TRBJ2-1, with TRBD1 matching over 7 bases. The CDR3 runs 13 residues. CDR1 is SEHNR and CDR2 is FQNEAQ in the germline V gene (reference sequence). The J segment lost 9 bases and the V segment lost 5 bases, leaving 7 bases of the junction unmatched. CDR3: CASSGEGGLEQFF. The CDR3 coding sequence is TGTGCCAGCAGCGGCGAAGGGGGCCTTGAGCAGTTCTTC.

The V call is TRBV5-6, the J call TRBJ1-5; weak D call: TRBD1 (6 bases). CDR3 length equals 15 residues. Trimming pared 6 bases from V and 6 bases from J, leaving 19 bases between. The germline V gene encodes CDR1 SGHDT and CDR2 YYEEEE. DNA for the CDR3: TGTGCCAGCAATCGACAGGATTCACCAGGTCAGCCCCAGCATTTT. Its translation is CASNRQDSPGQPQHF.

This clone was recorded once. The chain has TRBV19 and TRBJ1-4; 8 nucleotides agree with TRBD1. Germline loops: CDR1 LNHDA, CDR2 SQIVND (reference sequence). There are 17 residues in the CDR3. With 4 bases clipped from V and 0 bases from J, the junction kept 7 bases outside the gene matches. CDR3 sequence: CASSRGQAVSTNEKLFF. The CDR3 DNA reads as TGTGCCAGTAGTAGGGGACAGGCGGTTTCAACTAATGAAAAACTGTTTTTT.

The chain recombines TRBV6-5 with TRBJ2-7, with TRBD2 identical over 11 bases. CDR3 length: 14 amino acids. From germline, CDR1 is MNHEY and CDR2 SVGAGI. Trimming removed 4 bases from V and 4 bases from J; junction bases left unmatched: 3. The CDR3 sequence: CASSSGTSGYEQYF. CDR3 bases: TGTGCCAGCAGTTCCGGGACTAGCGGTTACGAGCAGTACTTC.

CDR3 residues: CASSGLGTSGSYSYEQYF. The CDR3 nucleotides read TGTGCCAGCAGTGGGCTCGGGACTAGCGGGAGTTACTCCTACGAGCAGTACTTC. This chain joins TRBV25-1 and TRBJ2-7; 14 nucleotides agree with TRBD2. After removal of 4 bases from V and 0 bases from J, the junction contained 8 bases not matched to a gene. This CDR3 is 18 amino acids long. In germline, CDR1 is MGHDK, CDR2 SYGVNS.

CDR3 region: CASSLEQGYEQYF. For the CDR3, the DNA is TGTGCCAGCAGCTTAGAACAGGGCTACGAGCAGTACTTC. This chain uses TRBV11-2 with TRBJ2-7; D perhaps matches TRBD1 (6 bases). V lost 0 bases, J lost 3 bases, and 6 bases lay in between. The CDR3 is made up of 13 amino acids. CDR1 and CDR2 (germline): SGHAT, FQNNGV.

The chain employs TRBV5-6 and TRBJ1-2; possibly TRBD1 for D (5 bases). V lost 2 bases and J 7 bases, leaving 9 bases between the germline ends. This CDR3 comprises 12 residues. The germline V gene has CDR1 SGHDT and CDR2 YYEEEE. CDR3 amino acids: CASSFDSTGYTF. CDR3 nucleotide sequence: TGTGCCAGCAGCTTTGACAGTACTGGCTACACCTTC.

This clone was observed a few times. The chain employs TRBV5-1 and TRBJ1-1; 9 positions match TRBD1. The CDR3 is 14 residues long. V was clipped by 2 bases and J by 5 bases; unmatched bases: 4. Germline V lookup: CDR1 SGHRS, CDR2 YFSETQ. The CDR3 DNA reads as TGCGCCAGCAGCTTTTTAGGACAGGGGACTGAAGCTTTCTTT. Translation: CASSFLGQGTEAFF.

This chain uses TRBV5-8 with TRBJ2-5; D is uncertain. The CDR3 loop spans 12 amino acids. With 2 bases removed from V and 2 bases from J, the gap between germline ends came to 4 bases. The germline CDR1 and CDR2 sequences are SGHTS and YDEGEE. DNA of the CDR3: TGTGCCAGCAGCTTCCTACAAGAGACCCAGTACTTC. It is translated as CASSFLQETQYF. Variable domain in full (rest from reference TRBV5-8 and TRBJ2-5): EAGVTQSPTHLIKTRGQQATLRCSPISGHTSVYWYQQALGLGLQFLLWYDEGEERNRGNFPPRFSGRQFPNYSSELNVNALELEDSALYLCASSFLQETQYFGPGTRLLVL.